The TCR beta chain described here comes from a study of CD8 T cells in ankylosing spondylitis. It was by quantitative 5'-RACE with molecular barcodes that TCR beta libraries were made. TCRdb recomputed calls from the 5' RACE reads with MiXCR, one row per CDR3 protein. The sample carries 230,000 or so distinct CDR3 sequences, about 24% recorded once. Germline V gene data show CDR1 as ENHRY and CDR2 as SYGVKD. Trimming cost V 2 bases and J 2 bases; bases outside gene matches: 5. There are 16 residues in the CDR3. Study conclusions and caveats: Disease-linked clones reportedly showed significant enrichment in matched ankylosing spondylitis synovial fluid. Roughly eight highly homologous variants formed a TCR beta motif that appeared characteristic of ankylosing spondylitis blood.

This clonotype has at least ten counts. The antigen remains unidentified. This sequence was found in a male donor with ankylosing spondylitis or in good health (not recorded which). The V call is TRBV10-3, the J call TRBJ2-3; 9 bases line up with TRBD2. The sequenced sample was blood, either unsorted or a sorted T cell fraction (not recorded which). Written as DNA, the CDR3 is TGTGCCATCAGTGAGATAGCGGGGGCCTCCACAGATACGCAGTATTTT. This sequence encodes CAISEIAGASTDTQYF.